These 20 T cell receptor beta chains originate from one sample sequenced in a study of monozygotic twins with cystic fibrosis. TCRdb keeps only in-frame clones here, not all; method: immunoSEQ multiplex PCR. The repertoire includes under 40,000 clones, approximately 97% of them detected once, and over 0.15% sits in the top ten. Material: blood. The receptor source for this set is a girl aged 2-10 years with cystic fibrosis.

V and J are TRBV6-1 and TRBJ1-5; no clear D. CDR1 and CDR2 (germline): MNHNS, SASEGT. The CDR3 contains 16 residues. Trimming removed 3 bases at V and 0 bases at J, with 12 bases between. The CDR3 spells CASSEPAFNSNQPQHF. The DNA of the CDR3 is TGTGCCAGCAGTGAGCCAGCCTTTAATAGCAATCAGCCCCAGCATTTT.

The CDR3 protein is CASSIRLNYGYTF. The CDR3 DNA is TGTGCCAGTAGTATAAGACTGAACTATGGCTACACCTTC. This sequence joins TRBV19 and TRBJ1-2; D gene uncertain. Germline lookup yields CDR1 LNHDA and CDR2 SQIVND (reference sequence). This CDR3 is built from 13 residues. Trimming shortened V by 2 bases and J by 2 bases, and 6 bases separated the two germline ends.

V is TRBV11-2 and J is TRBJ2-3; possible D gene TRBD1, 5 bases. The germline V gene has CDR1 SGHAT and CDR2 FQNNGV. Between the trimmed V and J ends, which lost 3 bases and 1 base, there was a span of 8 bases. The CDR3 spans 14 residues. CDR3 nucleotide sequence: TGTGCCAGCAGCTTCAAACAGGGCACAGATACGCAGTATTTT. Its protein product is CASSFKQGTDTQYF. The entire variable domain, with the rest obtained from reference TRBV11-2 and TRBJ2-3, is as follows: EAGVAQSPRYKIIEKRQSVAFWCNPISGHATLYWYQQILGQGPKLLIQFQNNGVVDDSQLPKDRFSAERLKGVDSTLKIQPAKLEDSAVYLCASSFKQGTDTQYFGPGTRLTVL.

This chain links TRBV5-6 with TRBJ2-7, with TRBD2 as a possible D gene (7 bases). Germline-derived CDR1 and CDR2 are SGHDT and YYEEEE. The CDR3 spans 15 residues. Trimming removed 6 bases at V and 7 bases at J, with 23 bases between. The CDR3 protein is CASTGLGGRGREQYF. The CDR3 DNA reads as TGTGCCAGCACTGGGTTGGGGGGGCGTGGGAGAGAGCAGTACTTC.

The CDR3, as DNA: TGTGCCAGCAGCTCCCGGACGGGGGACTACGAGCAGTACTTC. This sequence encodes CASSSRTGDYEQYF. V gene TRBV5-4 combines with J gene TRBJ2-7; maybe TRBD2 (6 bases). This CDR3 is built from 14 residues. V lost 3 bases, J lost 3 bases, and 13 bases lay in between. Germline values: CDR1 SGHNT, CDR2 YYREEE (reference sequence).

The genes are TRBV27 and TRBJ1-5; no clear D gene. The CDR3 runs to 14 residues. The V end lost 3 bases, the J end lost 0 bases, and 6 bases lay between the germline ends. CDR1 is MNHEY, CDR2 SMNVEV, per germline (reference sequence). The CDR3 DNA follows: TGTGCCAGCAGTTTGGGTGGTAGCAATCAGCCCCAGCATTTT. Its protein product is CASSLGGSNQPQHF.

The chain has TRBV6-6 and TRBJ1-1; 7 nucleotides match TRBD1. The CDR3 is 12 amino acids. Germline V CDR1 and CDR2: MNHNY, SVGAGI (reference sequence). Unmatched junction bases numbered 3, after V lost 5 bases and J lost 6 bases. The CDR3 coding sequence is TGTGCCAGCAGTGTTGGGACAGCTGAAGCTTTCTTT. It translates to CASSVGTAEAFF.

This rearrangement joins TRBV4-1 to TRBJ1-5; maybe TRBD1 (5 bases). Deletions cut 1 base from V and 3 bases from J, with 16 bases between. The CDR3 sequence is 17 residues long. Germline-derived CDR1 and CDR2 are MGHRA and YSYEKL. The CDR3 reads CASSQGGVGLSNQPQHF. For the CDR3, the DNA is TGCGCCAGCAGCCAAGGAGGGGTAGGCTTATCCAATCAGCCCCAGCATTTT.

This chain links TRBV28 with TRBJ1-2; 7 nucleotides match TRBD1. The length of the CDR3 is 15 residues. Germline V lookup: CDR1 MDHEN, CDR2 SYDVKM. V trimming: 8 bases; J trimming: 2 bases; junction bases outside the gene matches: 11. The CDR3 DNA reads TGTGCCAGCGGAAGATGGGACAGCTTAAACTATGGCTACACCTTC. Its protein product is CASGRWDSLNYGYTF.

The chain recombines TRBV5-6 with TRBJ2-3; no firm D call. Trimming cost V 0 bases and J 0 bases, with 2 bases left between them. Germline V gene data show CDR1 as SGHDT and CDR2 as YYEEEE. The CDR3 is 13 residues long. The CDR3 spells CASSLASTDTQYF. The CDR3 DNA follows: TGTGCCAGCAGCTTGGCGAGCACAGATACGCAGTATTTT.

The chain employs TRBV4-1 and TRBJ2-7; no clear D. Germline V gene lookup returns CDR1 MGHRA and CDR2 YSYEKL. Trimming took off 0 bases at V and 3 bases at J, with 15 bases between the two ends. The length of the CDR3 is 16 residues. The CDR3 is CASSQDPTASNYEQYF. The CDR3 DNA sequence: TGCGCCAGCAGCCAAGATCCCACGGCGTCCAACTACGAGCAGTACTTC.

The rearrangement uses TRBV14 and TRBJ1-1, with TRBD1 as a possible D gene (6 bases). This CDR3 has 16 amino acids. Germline V CDR1 and CDR2: SGHDN, FVKESK. Trimming took off 4 bases at V and 0 bases at J, with 15 bases between the two ends. The CDR3 coding sequence is TGTGCCAGCAGCCCGACAACCGGGACAATGAACACTGAAGCTTTCTTT. Its translation is CASSPTTGTMNTEAFF.

The rearrangement links TRBV20-1 to TRBJ1-2, with unresolved D. The CDR3 runs 11 residues. Germline V CDR1 and CDR2: DFQATT, SNEGSKA (reference sequence). Deletions cut 5 bases from V and 7 bases from J, with 11 bases between. The chain's CDR3 is CSAPGLRGYTF. DNA of the CDR3: TGCAGTGCTCCAGGTTTACGTGGCTACACCTTC.

V usage is TRBV30 and J usage is TRBJ1-1, with 8 bases that match TRBD1. V shed 5 bases, J shed 7 bases, and the junction held 6 bases outside the gene matches. Germline CDR1 and CDR2: GTSNPN and SVGIG (reference sequence). CDR3 length: 12 amino acids. The CDR3 nucleotides read TGTGCCTGGGGACAGGGAACGGGTGAAGCTTTCTTT. This sequence encodes CAWGQGTGEAFF.

J is TRBJ1-2 and V is TRBV21-1; the table's D call of TRBD1 was not tested on the DNA. TRBV21-1 is termed a pseudogene. There are 15 residues in the CDR3. DNA of the CDR3: TGTGCCAGCAGCAAACGACAGGGGGCTAACTATGGCTACACCTTC. Translation: CASSKRQGANYGYTF.

This clone was seen just once. V and J are TRBV27 and TRBJ1-2; D not resolved. This CDR3 region has 13 residues. V lost 6 bases, J lost 3 bases, and 11 bases lay in between. Germline V lookup: CDR1 MNHEY, CDR2 SMNVEV (reference sequence). CDR3 nucleotide sequence: TGTGCCAGCAGCCCTGACACGGACTATGGCTACACCTTC. Its translation is CASSPDTDYGYTF.

This clone has a single count. The V call is TRBV4-1, the J call TRBJ1-4, with a possible D match to TRBD1 (5 bases). Deletions cut 2 bases from V and 3 bases from J, with 10 bases between. The CDR3 covers 15 residues. Per the germline V gene, CDR1 is MGHRA and CDR2 is YSYEKL. The CDR3 reads CASSQLGPANEKLFF. The CDR3 region has the DNA TGCGCCAGCAGCCAACTGGGACCTGCTAATGAAAAACTGTTTTTT.

J is TRBJ2-5 and V is TRBV5-1, with TRBD1 matching 9 bases. V gave up 3 bases and J gave up 4 bases; unmatched junction bases: 4. Germline V CDR1 and CDR2: SGHRS, YFSETQ. The CDR3 loop spans 14 amino acids. The CDR3 sequence: CASSSWTGVETQYF. The CDR3 coding sequence is TGCGCCAGCAGCTCCTGGACAGGGGTAGAGACCCAGTACTTC.

A single count supports this clone. The rearrangement uses TRBV4-1 and TRBJ2-7; perhaps TRBD1 as D (6 bases). The CDR3 has 15 residues. Trimming took off 0 bases at V and 2 bases at J, with 11 bases between the two ends. Germline CDR1 is MGHRA and CDR2 is YSYEKL. CDR3 loop: CASSQEQRGTYEQYF. In DNA, the CDR3 is TGCGCCAGCAGCCAAGAGCAAAGGGGGACCTACGAGCAGTACTTC.

The chain couples TRBV4-1 to TRBJ2-3, with 10 nucleotides matching TRBD2. This CDR3 is 20 amino acids long. J was trimmed by 0 bases and V by 0 bases; bases with no gene match: 12. Germline V gene data show CDR1 as MGHRA and CDR2 as YSYEKL. The CDR3 here is CASSQEKSGRASGSTDTQYF. The DNA for the CDR3 is TGCGCCAGCAGCCAAGAAAAGAGCGGGAGGGCCAGCGGCAGCACAGATACGCAGTATTTT.